This entry concerns a single T cell receptor beta chain. This sample is drawn from a study of control samples from healthy donors and cancer patients. This table comes from immunoSEQ multiplex PCR, and its TCRdb copy is limited to in-frame clones, with some not included. The table lists about 58,000 clones, around 89% of them singletons, with approximately 5.9% in the top ten. V lost 0 bases, J lost 5 bases, and 14 bases lay in between. CDR3 length equals 17 residues. The germline gives CDR1 LNHNV, CDR2 YYDKDF (reference sequence). This chain uses TRBV15 with TRBJ1-6; D gene unclear. The clonotype comes from a man in his 60s with colorectal cancer. The sample consisted of PBMCs. The DNA for the CDR3 is TGTGCCACCAGCAGAGACACGGGTCGGGCAAATAATTCACCCCTCCACTTT. Its protein is CATSRDTGRANNSPLHF.